The clone carrying this T cell receptor beta chain was observed a few times. Exclusion of patients followed from uncontrolled infection, other autoimmune disease, pregnancy or lactation. Together with thyroid ultrasound, orbital computed tomography, serum thyroxine and TRAb, clinical symptoms were used for diagnoses. A roughly 9.3 ml volume of fresh peripheral blood provided the PBMCs. These data come from a study of T cells in Graves' hyperthyroidism and ophthalmopathy. There are 16 residues in the CDR3. The V gene end was trimmed by 4 bases and the J gene end by 4 bases; junction bases not matched to a gene: 4. Germline V gene sequence: CDR1 MNHEY, CDR2 SVGEGT. Using RNA transcripts as the source, TCR beta CDR3 regions were amplified. A first-round RT-PCR of the TCR CDR3 used the HTBI primer set. TCRdb processed the multiplex PCR reads anew with MiXCR; each CDR3 protein has one entry. The sample yields about 710,000 distinct CDR3 sequences, over 15% seen once.

The chain employs TRBV6-2 or TRBV6-3 and TRBJ2-4; the match to TRBD2 covers 13 bases. Sequencing was done on a sample of blood. This TCR was recovered from a man aged 18 to 30 with Graves' hyperthyroidism. CDR3: CASSSGLAGRKNIQYF. The DNA of the CDR3 is TGTGCCAGCAGTTCGGGACTAGCGGGACGAAAAAACATTCAGTACTTC.